The next 31 T cell receptor beta chains were all read from a single sample in a study of CD8+ T cells in alopecia areata. Once RNA had been extracted, it was reverse transcribed into cDNA to act as the sequencing template. Using immunoSEQ multiplex PCR, the repertoire was profiled, and TCRdb retains in-frame clones only, with some absent. The table records roughly 140,000 clones, around 50% of them present only once. Sample: CD8+ T cells sorted from blood, taken at week 0. All receptors derive from a human donor with alopecia areata.

The chain carries TRBV4-3 and TRBJ2-1; D remains ambiguous. Germline CDR1 reads LGHNA; CDR2 reads YSLEER. V shed 3 bases and J shed 7 bases, with 10 bases lying between them. The CDR3 loop spans 13 amino acids. In nucleotides, the CDR3 is TGCGCCAGCAGCCACAATTTGTTGAATGAGCAGTTCTTC. Translating it yields CASSHNLLNEQFF.

This sequence joins TRBV19 and TRBJ2-7; 8 bases match TRBD1. V dropped 3 bases and J dropped 6; count of bases not matched to a gene: 4. CDR1 and CDR2 from the germline V gene are LNHDA and SQIVND (reference sequence). CDR3 size: 13 residues. CDR3 sequence reads: CASSIAGQGEQYF. The CDR3 DNA reads as TGTGCCAGTAGTATCGCCGGACAGGGCGAGCAGTACTTC.

This chain joins TRBV30 and TRBJ2-3, with D unclear. This CDR3 has 14 residues. The V gene lost 5 bases and the J gene lost 1 base, with 13 bases spanning the gap. Germline V gene data show CDR1 as GTSNPN and CDR2 as SVGIG (reference sequence). CDR3 residues: CAWFLGFGTDTQYF. The CDR3 DNA reads TGTGCCTGGTTTCTGGGTTTCGGCACAGATACGCAGTATTTT.

The chain uses TRBV29-1 and TRBJ2-7; tentative D call: TRBD2 (7 bases). The V gene's germline CDR1 is SQVTM and CDR2 ANQGSEA. This CDR3 has 14 amino acids. Trimming pared 1 base from V and 6 bases from J, leaving 16 bases between. The CDR3 loop reads CSVEVAGEGGEQYF. The CDR3 region has the DNA TGCAGCGTTGAAGTGGCAGGGGAGGGAGGCGAGCAGTACTTC.

The chain is built from TRBV7-2 and TRBJ2-1; 8 bases match TRBD2. Trimming at V came to 5 bases and at J to 8 bases, leaving 14 bases not matched to a gene. From germline, CDR1 is SGHTA and CDR2 FQGNSA. The CDR3 totals 16 residues. CDR3 amino acids: CASSQGASGLSYEQFF. The DNA of the CDR3 is TGTGCCAGCAGCCAGGGCGCTAGCGGGCTTAGTTATGAGCAGTTCTTC.

This clone was seen more than once but under ten times. The chain employs TRBV19 and TRBJ2-7, with 8 bases aligning to TRBD1. Germline V lookup: CDR1 LNHDA, CDR2 SQIVND (reference sequence). This CDR3 comprises 15 residues. Losses at the gene ends were 6 bases for V and 1 base for J; bases not matched to a gene: 8. The CDR3 DNA follows: TGTGCCAGTAGCAGGGGGCGAGAAGCTTCCTACGAGCAGTACTTC. Translation gives CASSRGREASYEQYF.

The genes are TRBV9 and TRBJ1-1; possible D gene TRBD1, 5 bases. Germline V gene lookup returns CDR1 SGDLS and CDR2 YYNGEE. The V end lost 0 bases, the J end lost 5 bases, and 8 bases lay between the germline ends. The CDR3 runs to 13 residues. Written as DNA, the CDR3 is TGTGCCAGCAGCGTAGGAGGGGAGACTGAAGCTTTCTTT. This encodes CASSVGGETEAFF.

V is TRBV9 and J is TRBJ2-1; D may correspond to TRBD1 or TRBD2 (5 bases each). The CDR3 runs to 15 residues. Germline V gene data show CDR1 as SGDLS and CDR2 as YYNGEE. Trimming cost V 4 bases and J 11 bases, with 22 bases left between them. CDR3 nucleotide sequence: TGTGCCAGCAGCATTCGCCGGGACGGGAAGGCTCAGCAGTTCTTC. Amino acids: CASSIRRDGKAQQFF.

This chain connects TRBV6-6 to TRBJ2-7; 8 bases are shared with TRBD2. Germline CDR1 is MNHNY and CDR2 is SVGAGI (reference sequence). There are 14 residues in the CDR3. V shed 7 bases and J 3 bases; nucleotides not matched to a gene: 8. As DNA, the CDR3 is TGTGCCAGCAAGGTTAGCGGGGAAGGCTACGAGCAGTACTTC. Protein product: CASKVSGEGYEQYF.

This chain connects TRBV10-2 to TRBJ1-6, with a weak D call TRBD1 (5 bases). The CDR3 runs 16 residues. The germline V and J ends were trimmed by 5 bases and 8 bases, with 19 bases remaining between them. Germline V gene data show CDR1 as WSHSY and CDR2 as SAAADI. CDR3 in amino acids: CASSLLSEGWDSPLHF. As DNA, the CDR3 is TGCGCCAGCAGTCTGCTTTCCGAGGGGTGGGATTCACCCCTCCACTTT.

This chain joins TRBV29-1 and TRBJ1-1; no definite D call. The CDR3 has 12 amino acids. Germline-derived CDR1 and CDR2 are SQVTM and ANQGSEA. The V end lost 5 bases, the J end lost 3 bases, and 10 bases lay between the germline ends. The CDR3 here is CSVRLGHTEAFF. The DNA of the CDR3 is TGCAGCGTTAGATTAGGCCACACTGAAGCTTTCTTT.

The chain employs TRBV9 and TRBJ1-2; D possibly corresponds to TRBD1 (6 bases). CDR3 length equals 12 residues. V was cut by 6 bases and J by 2 bases, with 8 bases left in between. Germline V lookup: CDR1 SGDLS, CDR2 YYNGEE. CDR3 DNA: TGTGCCAGCACTACAGGGAACTATGGCTACACCTTC. Protein sequence: CASTTGNYGYTF.

The chain uses TRBV15 and TRBJ1-1, with a tentative D call TRBD1 (6 bases). V was clipped by 6 bases and J by 1 base, with 18 bases between them. Germline V gene sequence: CDR1 LNHNV, CDR2 YYDKDF (reference sequence). The CDR3 has 16 amino acids. The CDR3 reads CATSLVQDSWNTEAFF. CDR3 DNA: TGTGCCACCAGTCTCGTACAGGACAGCTGGAACACTGAAGCTTTCTTT.

This clone was counted a few times. The V gene is TRBV12-5, the J gene TRBJ2-4; either TRBD1 or TRBD2 may fit D (6 bases each). The V and J ends lost 5 bases and 9 bases respectively, with 11 bases between them. The CDR3 consists of 12 residues. Germline loops: CDR1 LGHNT, CDR2 FRNRAP. The CDR3 bases are TGTGCTAGTGGTGCCGAGGGGGGCATTCAGTACTTC. It codes for CASGAEGGIQYF.

This chain's CDR3 is CASSFDRGAGYTF. The CDR3 nucleotides are TGTGCCAGCAGTTTTGACAGGGGGGCTGGCTACACCTTC. The chain couples TRBV27 to TRBJ1-2; the match to TRBD1 covers 9 bases. This CDR3 comprises 13 residues. V lost 3 bases, J lost 7 bases, and 3 bases stayed unmatched. CDR1 and CDR2 (germline): MNHEY, SMNVEV (reference sequence).

The chain combines TRBV7-6 with TRBJ1-5; D is undetermined. In germline, CDR1 is SGHVS, CDR2 FNYEAQ. This CDR3 has 14 residues. With 1 base removed from V and 3 bases from J, the gap between germline ends came to 7 bases. CDR3 protein: CASSLEGNNQPQHF. In DNA form, the CDR3 reads TGTGCCAGCAGCTTAGAAGGCAACAATCAGCCCCAGCATTTT.

V and J are TRBV2 and TRBJ1-2, with D maybe TRBD1 (5 bases). This CDR3 has 12 amino acids. Germline values: CDR1 SNHLY, CDR2 FYNNEI. V was cut by 1 base and J by 6 bases, with 6 bases left in between. The CDR3 DNA reads TGTGCCAGCAGTGAAGGACAGAATGGCTACACCTTC. Residues: CASSEGQNGYTF.

The chain employs TRBV25-1 and TRBJ2-5; D perhaps matches TRBD1 (5 bases). The CDR3 sequence is 14 residues long. V lost 5 bases and J lost 5, with 15 bases in between. Germline values: CDR1 MGHDK, CDR2 SYGVNS. The CDR3 region has the DNA TGTGCCAGCAGTACTTCAGGGTTTGGGGAGACCCAGTACTTC. Protein: CASSTSGFGETQYF.

The chain is built from TRBV4-1 and TRBJ2-7; 7 positions match TRBD1. V was pared by 5 bases and J by 3 bases, with 10 bases of the junction left unmatched. The germline CDR1 and CDR2 sequences are MGHRA and YSYEKL. This CDR3 contains 15 residues. CDR3 loop: CASSTQQGTVYEQYF. Here the CDR3 DNA reads TGCGCCAGCAGCACCCAACAGGGGACGGTCTACGAGCAGTACTTC.

This clone was observed a handful of times. The rearrangement uses TRBV7-9 and TRBJ2-7; 9 bases match TRBD1. The CDR3 consists of 17 residues. After removal of 1 base from V and 2 bases from J, the junction contained 9 bases not matched to a gene. CDR1 SEHNR and CDR2 FQNEAQ come from the germline V gene (reference sequence). In nucleotides, the CDR3 is TGTGCCAGCAGCTTAGAAACCGGACAGGGGCGGCCCTACGAGCAGTACTTC. Its translation: CASSLETGQGRPYEQYF.

The sample holds one count of this clone. The chain has TRBV27 and TRBJ2-7, with D tentatively TRBD1 or TRBD2 (6 bases each). V was pared by 5 bases and J by 4 bases, with 12 bases between. Germline assignment: CDR1 MNHEY and CDR2 SMNVEV (reference sequence). This CDR3 has 13 residues. The DNA of the CDR3 is TGTGCCAGCAGTACTCGAGGGGGGTACGAGCAGTACTTC. Its translation is CASSTRGGYEQYF.

This rearrangement joins TRBV5-6 to TRBJ1-1; D is ambiguous. This CDR3 is built from 15 residues. CDR1 is SGHDT and CDR2 is YYEEEE in the germline V gene. V shed 4 bases and J shed 5 bases, with 18 bases lying between them. CDR3 nucleotide sequence: TGTGCCAGCAGCCTGGATGATACGTCGGGTACTGAAGCTTTCTTT. Its translation: CASSLDDTSGTEAFF.

V gene TRBV27 combines with J gene TRBJ2-1; D is undetermined. The germline CDR1 and CDR2 sequences are MNHEY and SMNVEV (reference sequence). CDR3 length equals 19 residues. V shed 5 bases and J shed 4 bases, with 27 bases lying between them. DNA for the CDR3: TGTGCCAGCAGTGGGCCGAGTGGGGTCCGCCAAAAATGGTACAATGAGCAGTTCTTC. Amino acid sequence: CASSGPSGVRQKWYNEQFF.

The rearrangement links TRBV29-1 to TRBJ2-3; the match to TRBD1 covers 7 bases. Germline V lookup: CDR1 SQVTM, CDR2 ANQGSEA. The CDR3 runs to 15 residues. V dropped 6 bases and J dropped 4; count of bases not matched to a gene: 13. The CDR3 DNA reads TGCAGCGTAGATCCAAGACAGGGTTGGTCAGATACGCAGTATTTT. This gives the protein CSVDPRQGWSDTQYF.

The chain combines TRBV27 with TRBJ1-2; D not resolved. This CDR3 contains 14 residues. The V end lost 4 bases, the J end lost 8 bases, and 17 bases lay between the germline ends. Looked up from germline, CDR1 is MNHEY and CDR2 is SMNVEV (reference sequence). The CDR3: CASSSSVQYGGYTF. CDR3 in DNA: TGTGCCAGCAGTTCCTCTGTTCAATACGGCGGCTACACCTTC.

The CDR3 spells CSVEGGTLNTEAFF. The CDR3 nucleotides read TGCAGCGTTGAAGGCGGCACCTTGAACACTGAAGCTTTCTTT. This sequence joins TRBV29-1 and TRBJ1-1; D is unclear. Germline loops: CDR1 SQVTM, CDR2 ANQGSEA. Trimming cost V 1 base and J 0 bases, with 9 bases left between them. CDR3 length equals 14 residues.

This clone was counted a few times. J is TRBJ2-3 and V is TRBV4-1; tentative D call: TRBD2 (5 bases). The germline gives CDR1 MGHRA, CDR2 YSYEKL. V was trimmed by 2 bases and J by 2 bases, leaving 11 bases between them. The CDR3 length is 15 residues. CDR3: CASSQTAGNTDTQYF. Here the CDR3 DNA reads TGCGCCAGCAGCCAAACAGCCGGGAACACAGATACGCAGTATTTT.

V is TRBV4-3 and J is TRBJ2-5; D is perhaps TRBD2 (6 bases). V was pared by 0 bases and J by 2 bases, with 16 bases between. The CDR3 extends over 17 amino acids. The germline V gene has CDR1 LGHNA and CDR2 YSLEER. CDR3 region: CASSQDLSGGLQETQYF. In DNA, the CDR3 is TGCGCCAGCAGCCAAGATCTTAGCGGAGGGCTACAAGAGACCCAGTACTTC.

The V call is TRBV13, the J call TRBJ2-7; D gene unclear. CDR1 is PRHDT and CDR2 is FYEKMQ in the germline V gene (reference sequence). Trimming removed 5 bases at V and 2 bases at J, with 10 bases between. CDR3 length: 13 amino acids. CDR3 region: CASSPRNPYEQYF. In nucleotides, the CDR3 is TGTGCCAGCAGCCCCCGTAATCCCTACGAGCAGTACTTC.

The rearrangement joins TRBV25-1 to TRBJ2-3; perhaps TRBD2 as D (5 bases). The germline V gene encodes CDR1 MGHDK and CDR2 SYGVNS. There are 14 residues in the CDR3. V lost 1 base and J lost 5, with 10 bases in between. DNA for the CDR3: TGTGCCAGCAGTGAATTTCTCGGGAAAGATACGCAGTATTTT. Translating gives CASSEFLGKDTQYF. Together with reference TRBV25-1 and TRBJ2-3, the CDR3 gives the full variable domain: EADIYQTPRYLVIGTGKKITLECSQTMGHDKMYWYQQDPGMELHLIHYSYGVNSTEKGDLSSESTVSRIRTEHFPLTLESARPSHTSQYLCASSEFLGKDTQYFGPGTRLTVL.

There are a few counts of this clone. The gene calls are TRBV5-1 and TRBJ2-1; tentative D call: TRBD2 (6 bases). The germline gives CDR1 SGHRS, CDR2 YFSETQ. The germline V and J ends were trimmed by 2 bases and 7 bases, with 22 bases remaining between them. The CDR3 is 17 amino acids. The CDR3 DNA follows: TGCGCCAGCAGCTTAATTCGACAGATGGGGGGAGGAAATGAGCAGTTCTTC. It yields the protein CASSLIRQMGGGNEQFF. Full variable domain (remainder filled in from reference TRBV5-1 and TRBJ2-1): KAGVTQTPRYLIKTRGQQVTLSCSPISGHRSVSWYQQTPGQGLQFLFEYFSETQRNKGNFPGRFSGRQFSNSRSEMNVSTLELGDSALYLCASSLIRQMGGGNEQFFGPGTRLTVL.